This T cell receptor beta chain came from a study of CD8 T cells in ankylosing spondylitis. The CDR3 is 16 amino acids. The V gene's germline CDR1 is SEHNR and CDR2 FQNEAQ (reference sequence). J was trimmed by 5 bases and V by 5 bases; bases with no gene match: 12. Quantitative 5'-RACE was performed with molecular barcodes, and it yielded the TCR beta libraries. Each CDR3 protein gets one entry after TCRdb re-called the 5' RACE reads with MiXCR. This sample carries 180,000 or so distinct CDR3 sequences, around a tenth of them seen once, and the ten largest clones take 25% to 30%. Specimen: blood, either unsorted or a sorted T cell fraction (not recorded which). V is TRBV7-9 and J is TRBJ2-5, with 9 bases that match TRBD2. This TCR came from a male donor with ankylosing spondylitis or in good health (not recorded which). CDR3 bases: TGTGCCAGCAGCACCCAGCGGGGGGCGCTGAGGGAGACCCAGTACTTC. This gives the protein CASSTQRGALRETQYF.